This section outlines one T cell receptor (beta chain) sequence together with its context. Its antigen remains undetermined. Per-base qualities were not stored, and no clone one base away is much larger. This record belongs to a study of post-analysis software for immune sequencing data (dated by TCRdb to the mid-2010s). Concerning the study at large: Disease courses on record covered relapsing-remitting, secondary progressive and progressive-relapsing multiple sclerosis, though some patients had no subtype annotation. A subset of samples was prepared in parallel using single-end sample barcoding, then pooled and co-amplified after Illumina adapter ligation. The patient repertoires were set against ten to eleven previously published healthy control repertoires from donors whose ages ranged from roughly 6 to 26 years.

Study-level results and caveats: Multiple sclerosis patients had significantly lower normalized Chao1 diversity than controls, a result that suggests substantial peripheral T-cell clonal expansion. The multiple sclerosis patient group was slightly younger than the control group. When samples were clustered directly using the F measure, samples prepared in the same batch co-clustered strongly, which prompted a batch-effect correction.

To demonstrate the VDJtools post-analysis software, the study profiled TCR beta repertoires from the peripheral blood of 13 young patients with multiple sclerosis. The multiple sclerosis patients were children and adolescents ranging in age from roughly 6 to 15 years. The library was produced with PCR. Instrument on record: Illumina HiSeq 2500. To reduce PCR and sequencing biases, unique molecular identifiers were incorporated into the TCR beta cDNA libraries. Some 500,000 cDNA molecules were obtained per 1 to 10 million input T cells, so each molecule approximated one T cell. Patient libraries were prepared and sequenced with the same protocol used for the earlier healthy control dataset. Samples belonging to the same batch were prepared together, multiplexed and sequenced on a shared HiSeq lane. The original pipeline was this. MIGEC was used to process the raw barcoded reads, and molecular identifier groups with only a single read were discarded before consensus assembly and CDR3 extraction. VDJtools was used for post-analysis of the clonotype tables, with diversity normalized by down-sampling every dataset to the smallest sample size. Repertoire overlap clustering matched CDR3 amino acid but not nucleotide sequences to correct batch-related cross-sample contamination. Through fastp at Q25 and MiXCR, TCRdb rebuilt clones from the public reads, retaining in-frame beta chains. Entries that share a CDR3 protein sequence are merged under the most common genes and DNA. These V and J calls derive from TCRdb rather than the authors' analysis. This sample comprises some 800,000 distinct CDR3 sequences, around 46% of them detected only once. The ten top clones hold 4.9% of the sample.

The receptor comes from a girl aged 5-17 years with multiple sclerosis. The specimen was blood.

DNA sequence: TGTGCCAGCAGTTTTATCAGCGGATATACCTACGAGCAGTACTTC. It specifies CASSFISGYTYEQYF. The rearranged segments are TRBV12-3 or TRBV12-4 and TRBJ2-7; the D gene is perhaps TRBD2, on 5 matching bases. Deletion took 3 bases off V and 2 bases off J, with a span of 14 bases between the germline ends. The CDR3 spans 15 residues, from the cysteine through the phenylalanine. Solely the CDR3 DNA is kept, with 45 bases framed from the first base.